This TCR beta chain comes out of a study of OX40 agonist ivuxolimab in advanced cancers. Regarding the study in general: Ivuxolimab, which targeted the costimulatory receptor OX40 (CD134), was an agonistic, fully human IgG2 monoclonal antibody. Intravenous ivuxolimab was administered to patients every 2 weeks at six dose levels: 0.01, 0.1, 0.3, 1.5, 3 and 10 mg/kg. Among the approximately 50 dose-escalation patients, about 19 had hepatocellular carcinoma, approximately 15 melanoma, 9 renal cell carcinoma and 9 head and neck cancer. The dose-escalation cohort was about 87% male with a mean age of around 64 years, ranging from 23 to 79. Patients were allowed to have had prior anti-PD-1, anti-PD-L1 or anti-CTLA-4 therapy, and 40% to 45% of the dose-escalation patients had been treated with checkpoint inhibitors. Three dose-escalation patients achieved partial responses, one with hepatocellular carcinoma and two with cutaneous melanoma. Peripheral TCRbeta sequencing aimed to test whether ivuxolimab altered TCR sequence diversity and caused clonal T-cell expansion. The paper describes the monotherapy dose-escalation part (N of about 52 patients) of the phase I trial of ivuxolimab. Study-wide conclusions, independent of this receptor: At doses of 0.1 to 3.0 mg/kg, clonal expansion of both CD4+ and CD8+ T cells in blood was seen between baseline and week 6. Which antigens the clonally expanded peripheral T cells were specific for was not determined. On average, CD8+ T cells showed more expanded clones than CD4+ T cells after ivuxolimab. Low levels of normalized T-cell clonal expansion were also seen in some nonresponding patients. In partial responders in the 0.1-3.0 mg/kg groups, normalized peripheral clonal expansion was found to be among the lowest, especially among CD8+ T cells.

Patients with a history of autoimmune disease or receiving systemic immunosuppression were excluded from the trial. Peripheral blood for TCR sequencing was collected from all dose cohorts at baseline, on cycle 4 day 1, and on cycle 7 day 1. The samples were taken from a phase I, first-in-human, multicenter, open-label dose-escalation trial of ivuxolimab. Adults with locally advanced or metastatic head and neck squamous cell, hepatocellular, melanoma or renal cell carcinoma were enrolled in the trial. CD4+ and CD8+ T cells were sorted separately from peripheral blood before TCR sequencing. CDR1 and CDR2 (SEHNR, FQNEAQ) derive from the germline V gene (reference sequence). Trimming at the junction amounts to 0 bases on V and 7 bases on J, and the germline ends lie 10 bases apart. The CDR3, from cysteine to phenylalanine, totals 14 residues. This entry keeps only the CDR3 DNA: 42 bases, framed from base 1.

Genomic DNA was extracted from sorted cells for sequencing of the TCRbeta CDR3 region. The immunoSEQ Assay was used for sequencing of TCRbeta CDR3 regions. TCRdb stores this immuneACCESS table with in-frame sequences only. Part of the clones is absent; in the studies checked, under half of the shortfall reflects unresolved V genes, and no reason is known for the rest. This sample comprises tens of thousands of clones, approximately 90% of them detected only once. The ten largest clones represent over 8.5% of the sample. On this clone: Its antigen remains undetermined. Qualities for individual bases were not recorded, and no much larger clone is one base off.

The sequence was obtained from an adult with an advanced solid tumor such as melanoma, head and neck, liver or kidney cancer. The sequence joins TRBV7-9 to TRBJ1-5, with a weak D call of TRBD1 (6 bases match). Here the sequenced sample was CD4+ or CD8+ T cells sorted from blood, taken in a trial of the OX40 agonist ivuxolimab. The CDR3 protein sequence reads: CASSLALGGQPQHF. The bases read TGTGCCAGCAGCTTAGCGCTGGGGGGCCAGCCCCAGCATTTT.